The 17 T cell receptor beta chains presented below share a single source sample, sequenced in a study of metastatic and nonmetastatic thyroid tumors (dated by TCRdb to about 2020). No patient had received any treatment before thyroid surgery. Receptor libraries were prepared by PCR. The sample was run on an Illumina HiSeq 4000. The public reads were run again by TCRdb, first through fastp at Q25 and then through MiXCR, and only productive beta chains were kept. This sample lists tens of thousands of clones; around 20% were detected once. Of the sample, approximately 40% is held by the ten largest clones. The sequencing input was blood. The receptors shown here come from a female donor with papillary thyroid cancer or a benign thyroid nodule (not recorded which). Some clones in this sample may be carry-over from other donors' samples.

The chain carries TRBV5-1 and TRBJ2-3; TRBD2 aligns across 9 bases. There are 15 residues in the CDR3. V shed 2 bases and J 4 bases; nucleotides not matched to a gene: 5. Per the germline V gene, CDR1 is SGHRS and CDR2 is YFSETQ. The CDR3 loop reads CASSLPSGISDTQYF. CDR3 sequence (DNA): TGCGCCAGCAGCTTACCTAGCGGGATCTCAGATACGCAGTATTTT.

This clone was found a few times. The CDR3 nucleotides read TGTGCCAGCAGTCGCTCGTTAGGGGGCACTGAGCAGTTCTTC. It codes for CASSRSLGGTEQFF. The rearrangement links TRBV25-1 to TRBJ2-1, with TRBD1 identical over 7 bases. The V and J ends lost 5 bases and 9 bases, in that order; junction bases with no gene match: 10. The CDR3 has 14 residues. Germline-derived CDR1 and CDR2 are MGHDK and SYGVNS. The complete variable domain, with remaining parts taken from reference TRBV25-1 and TRBJ2-1, reads EADIYQTPRYLVIGTGKKITLECSQTMGHDKMYWYQQDPGMELHLIHYSYGVNSTEKGDLSSESTVSRIRTEHFPLTLESARPSHTSQYLCASSRSLGGTEQFFGPGTRLTVL.

The gene calls are TRBV27 and TRBJ1-6, with D possibly TRBD1 on 5 matching bases. V lost 8 bases, J lost 11 bases, and 22 bases lay in between. The CDR3 extends over 15 amino acids. The V gene's germline CDR1 is MNHEY and CDR2 SMNVEV (reference sequence). The CDR3 region has the DNA TGTGCCAGCCGATCCCGAGGCCAGGGACTTCCACCCCTCCACTTT. Translated: CASRSRGQGLPPLHF.

This clone was found many times. The gene calls are TRBV20-1 and TRBJ2-7; D gene ambiguous. The CDR3 is 13 amino acids. In germline, CDR1 is DFQATT, CDR2 SNEGSKA (reference sequence). V lost 4 bases and J 4 bases, leaving 14 bases between the germline ends. The DNA of the CDR3 is TGCAGTGCTATGCGCCGACGCTTTTACGAGCAGTACTTC. It translates to CSAMRRRFYEQYF.

About this clone itself: The same CDR3 is also encoded by other DNA sequences in this sample. The rearrangement joins TRBV3-1 to TRBJ2-1; D possibly corresponds to TRBD2 (7 bases). Germline CDR1 LGHDT, CDR2 YNNKEL (reference sequence). The CDR3 length is 18 residues. The V gene lost 1 base and the J gene lost 8 bases, with 24 bases spanning the gap. CDR3 loop: CASSQGPLAGGASDEQFF. CDR3 nucleotides: TGTGCCAGCAGCCAAGGGCCTTTAGCTGGGGGGGCTTCAGATGAGCAGTTCTTC.

This clone was recorded many times. This chain links TRBV20-1 with TRBJ2-5; tentatively, D is TRBD2 (5 bases). Looked up from germline, CDR1 is DFQATT and CDR2 is SNEGSKA (reference sequence). This CDR3 has 13 residues. Trimming pared 1 base from V and 5 bases from J, leaving 11 bases between. The CDR3 DNA reads TGCAGTGCTAGAGGAACTTGGAGGGAGACCCAGTACTTC. Translating gives CSARGTWRETQYF.

The chain carries TRBV6-1 and TRBJ2-7; D may be TRBD2 (6 bases). The germline gives CDR1 MNHNS, CDR2 SASEGT. The CDR3 contains 13 residues. Trimming removed 6 bases from V and 3 bases from J, with 12 bases in between. The CDR3 coding sequence is TGTGCCAGCAGGGGGGGACCGTACTACGAGCAGTACTTC. Translated, it gives CASRGGPYYEQYF.

In its sample, this clone was seen many times. This chain connects TRBV5-1 to TRBJ1-4; 7 bases agree with TRBD1. J lost 7 bases, V lost 0 bases, and 6 bases had no gene match. The CDR3 is 15 residues long. Germline V CDR1 and CDR2: SGHRS, YFSETQ. The CDR3 region is CASSLGDRDSEKLFF. CDR3 sequence (DNA): TGCGCCAGCAGCTTGGGAGACCGGGACAGTGAAAAACTGTTTTTT.

This clone was counted many times. V and J are TRBV30 and TRBJ1-2; 7 nucleotides line up with TRBD1. J was trimmed by 4 bases and V by 1 base; bases with no gene match: 3. This CDR3 contains 13 residues. CDR1 and CDR2 from the germline V gene are GTSNPN and SVGIG (reference sequence). CDR3 residues: CAWSEGARYGYTF. The CDR3 nucleotides are TGTGCCTGGAGTGAGGGGGCTCGCTATGGCTACACCTTC.

This clone was detected a few times. This chain connects TRBV6-1 to TRBJ1-6; D is unclear. This CDR3 has 13 amino acids. V was trimmed by 0 bases and J by 7 bases, leaving 4 bases between them. CDR1 and CDR2 (germline): MNHNS, SASEGT. DNA for the CDR3: TGTGCCAGCAGTGAAGCCCGGAATTCACCCCTCCACTTT. This codes for CASSEARNSPLHF.

The sample holds a few counts of this clone. The gene calls are TRBV6-1 and TRBJ2-3; TRBD2 aligns across 10 bases. V lost 5 bases to trimming and J lost 14 bases; unmatched junction nucleotides: 10. The germline V gene has CDR1 MNHNS and CDR2 SASEGT. CDR3 length: 13 amino acids. CDR3 DNA: TGTGCCAGCAGTCAAATGATAGCGGGAGGTCCGTATTTT. Its translation is CASSQMIAGGPYF.

This clone was counted ten times or more. This sequence joins TRBV19 and TRBJ1-1; D is ambiguous. Germline V gene sequence: CDR1 LNHDA, CDR2 SQIVND (reference sequence). The ends were cut back, 5 bases at V and 1 base at J, with 8 bases in the middle. The CDR3 consists of 13 residues. This chain's CDR3 is CASSLKRNTEAFF. Here the CDR3 DNA reads TGTGCCAGTAGTCTCAAGAGGAACACTGAAGCTTTCTTT.

This clone was recorded at least ten times. This chain uses TRBV15 with TRBJ1-5; D unclear. Looked up from germline, CDR1 is LNHNV and CDR2 is YYDKDF (reference sequence). This CDR3 comprises 16 residues. V was pared by 0 bases and J by 1 base, with 10 bases between. The CDR3 nucleotides read TGTGCCACCAGCAGAGAATCGGCCTCGAGCAATCAGCCCCAGCATTTT. Amino acids: CATSRESASSNQPQHF.

This clone was detected ten times or more. The V call is TRBV24-1, the J call TRBJ2-5; D unclear. The CDR3 consists of 14 residues. Trimming left V 8 bases short and J 5 bases short, with 17 bases between. Looked up from germline, CDR1 is KGHDR and CDR2 is SFDVKD. For the CDR3, the DNA is TGTGCCACCAATTCCGCGCGCGGTCCGGAGACCCAGTACTTC. Translation: CATNSARGPETQYF.

The chain employs TRBV6-2 or TRBV6-3 and TRBJ2-5; 7 nucleotides align to TRBD2. The trim removed 2 bases at V and 1 base at J, leaving 7 bases unmatched. Germline assignment: CDR1 MNHEY and CDR2 SVGEGT. The CDR3 consists of 16 residues. In nucleotides, the CDR3 is TGTGCCAGCAGTTACCTGCGGGAGTCTCCCCAAGAGACCCAGTACTTC. This sequence encodes CASSYLRESPQETQYF.

Many counts were recorded for this clone. The V and J genes are TRBV2 and TRBJ1-2; D ambiguous. The CDR3 is made up of 15 amino acids. CDR1 and CDR2 from the germline V gene are SNHLY and FYNNEI. Deletions cut 5 bases from V and 5 bases from J, with 18 bases between. CDR3: CASSRAQIFIYGYTF. The CDR3 region has the DNA TGTGCCAGCAGTAGGGCACAGATCTTTATTTATGGCTACACCTTC.

This clone was counted ten times or more. The chain links TRBV7-9 to TRBJ1-1, with a weak D call TRBD1 (5 bases). CDR3 length equals 14 residues. V lost 6 bases, J lost 0 bases, and 11 bases lay in between. CDR1 is SEHNR and CDR2 is FQNEAQ in the germline V gene (reference sequence). The CDR3, as DNA: TGTGCCAGCAGTTTTCAGGGTCTGAACACTGAAGCTTTCTTT. It is translated as CASSFQGLNTEAFF. The full variable domain, rest sourced from reference TRBV7-9 and TRBJ1-1, is DTGVSQNPRHKITKRGQNVTFRCDPISEHNRLYWYRQTLGQGPEFLTYFQNEAQLEKSRLLSDRFSAERPKGSFSTLEIQRTEQGDSAMYLCASSFQGLNTEAFFGQGTRLTVV.